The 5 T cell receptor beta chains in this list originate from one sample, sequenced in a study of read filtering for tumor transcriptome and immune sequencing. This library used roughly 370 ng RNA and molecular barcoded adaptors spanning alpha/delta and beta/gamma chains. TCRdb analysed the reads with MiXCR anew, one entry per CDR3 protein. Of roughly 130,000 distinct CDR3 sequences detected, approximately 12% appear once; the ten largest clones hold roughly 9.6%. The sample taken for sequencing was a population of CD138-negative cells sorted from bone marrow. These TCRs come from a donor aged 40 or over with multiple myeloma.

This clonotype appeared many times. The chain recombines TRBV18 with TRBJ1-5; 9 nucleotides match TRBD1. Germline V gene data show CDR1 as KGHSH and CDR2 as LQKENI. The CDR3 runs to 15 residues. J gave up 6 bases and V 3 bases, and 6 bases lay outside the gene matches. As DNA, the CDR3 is TGTGCCAGCTCACCTGGGACAGGGAGTAGTCAGCCCCAGCATTTT. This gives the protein CASSPGTGSSQPQHF.

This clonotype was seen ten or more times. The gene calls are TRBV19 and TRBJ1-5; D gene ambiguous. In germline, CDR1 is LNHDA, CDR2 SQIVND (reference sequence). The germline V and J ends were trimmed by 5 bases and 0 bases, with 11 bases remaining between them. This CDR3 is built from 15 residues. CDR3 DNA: TGTGCCAGTAGTCTTAGGACGGATAGCAATCAGCCCCAGCATTTT. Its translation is CASSLRTDSNQPQHF.

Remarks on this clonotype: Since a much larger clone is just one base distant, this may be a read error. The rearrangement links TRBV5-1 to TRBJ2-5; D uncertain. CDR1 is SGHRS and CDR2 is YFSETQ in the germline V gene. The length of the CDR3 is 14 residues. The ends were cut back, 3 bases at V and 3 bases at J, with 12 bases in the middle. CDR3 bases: TGCGCCAGCAGCTCTGGGGTTGTTGAAGAGACCCAGTACTTC. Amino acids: CASSSGVVEETQYF.

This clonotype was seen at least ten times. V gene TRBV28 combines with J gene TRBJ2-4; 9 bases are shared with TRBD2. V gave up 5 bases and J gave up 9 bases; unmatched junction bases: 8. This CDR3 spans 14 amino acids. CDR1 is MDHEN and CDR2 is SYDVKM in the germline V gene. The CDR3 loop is CASSPQTSGSIQYF. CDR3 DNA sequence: TGTGCCAGCAGTCCACAAACTAGCGGGTCCATTCAGTACTTC.

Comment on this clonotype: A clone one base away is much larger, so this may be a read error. DNA of the CDR3: TGTGTCAGCAGTTTGACTAGCGGGAGGGCCGGGGAGCTGTTTTTT. Amino acids: CVSSLTSGRAGELFF. V is TRBV6-5 and J is TRBJ2-2; 14 nucleotides line up with TRBD2. Germline loops: CDR1 MNHEY, CDR2 SVGAGI. This CDR3 is built from 15 residues.